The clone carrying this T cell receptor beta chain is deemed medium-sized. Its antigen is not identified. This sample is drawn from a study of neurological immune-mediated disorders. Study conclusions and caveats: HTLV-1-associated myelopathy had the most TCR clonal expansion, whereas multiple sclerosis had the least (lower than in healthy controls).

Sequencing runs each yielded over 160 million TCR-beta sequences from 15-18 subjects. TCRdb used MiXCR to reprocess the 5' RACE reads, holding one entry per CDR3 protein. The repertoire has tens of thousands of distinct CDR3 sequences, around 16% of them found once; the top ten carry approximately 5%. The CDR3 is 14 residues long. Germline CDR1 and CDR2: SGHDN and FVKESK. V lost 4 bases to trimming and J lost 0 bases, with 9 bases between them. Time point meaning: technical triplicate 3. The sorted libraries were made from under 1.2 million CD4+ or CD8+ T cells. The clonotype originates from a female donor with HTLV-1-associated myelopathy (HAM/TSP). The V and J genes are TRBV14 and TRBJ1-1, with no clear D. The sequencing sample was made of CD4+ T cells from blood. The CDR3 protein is CASSPQLLNTEAFF. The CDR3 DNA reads TGTGCCAGCAGCCCACAACTACTGAACACTGAAGCTTTCTTT.